This T cell receptor beta chain was sequenced in a study of sequential checkpoint blockade in melanoma. For the study at large: Both treatment sequences were followed by maintenance nivolumab.

Noted treatment: randomized to nivolumab then ipilimumab (arm A) or the reverse (arm B). Sorted cells were live CD3+CD8+, lacking CD19 and CD56, from PBMCs. This CDR3 is built from 16 residues. Germline V lookup: CDR1 SGDLS, CDR2 YYNGEE. The trim removed 2 bases at V and 5 bases at J, leaving 8 bases unmatched. Only in-frame clones appear in the TCRdb table, and some are missing; sequencing was by immunoSEQ multiplex PCR. The sample yields 15,000 to 20,000 clones, around 65% seen once. V gene TRBV9 combines with J gene TRBJ2-1, with TRBD2 identical over 9 bases. The specimen was CD8+ T cells sorted from blood (inferred from file names), collected from a patient given nivolumab and ipilimumab in sequence. The sequence came from a human donor with melanoma. The CDR3 bases are TGTGCCAGCAGCGTTTCTGGCGGGAGGGCCGACAATGAGCAGTTCTTC. As protein: CASSVSGGRADNEQFF.